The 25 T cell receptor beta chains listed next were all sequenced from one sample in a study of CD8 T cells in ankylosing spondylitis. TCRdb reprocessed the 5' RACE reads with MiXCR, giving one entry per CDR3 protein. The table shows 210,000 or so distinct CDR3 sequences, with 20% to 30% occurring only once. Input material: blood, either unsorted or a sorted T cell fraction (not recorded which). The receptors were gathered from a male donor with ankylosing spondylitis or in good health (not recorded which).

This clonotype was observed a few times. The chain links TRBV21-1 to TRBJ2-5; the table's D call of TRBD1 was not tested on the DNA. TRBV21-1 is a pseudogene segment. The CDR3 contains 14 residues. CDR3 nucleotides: TGTGCCAGCAAGAAGCTGGGACAGGCGGAGACCCAGTACTTC. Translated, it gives CASKKLGQAETQYF.

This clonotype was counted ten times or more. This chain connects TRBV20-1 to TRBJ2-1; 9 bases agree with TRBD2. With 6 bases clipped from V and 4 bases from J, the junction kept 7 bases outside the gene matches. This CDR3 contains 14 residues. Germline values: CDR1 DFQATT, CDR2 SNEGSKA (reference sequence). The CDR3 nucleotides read TGCAGTGCCGCGGGCAGCGGGGGGTACAATGAGCAGTTCTTC. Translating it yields CSAAGSGGYNEQFF.

The CDR3 sequence is CASSSQGGGQPQHF. CDR3 bases: TGTGCCAGCAGTTCTCAGGGGGGTGGTCAGCCCCAGCATTTT. The chain couples TRBV6-5 to TRBJ1-5; 7 nucleotides match TRBD1. Per the germline V gene, CDR1 is MNHEY and CDR2 is SVGAGI. This CDR3 spans 14 amino acids. The J segment lost 6 bases and the V segment lost 4 bases, leaving 6 bases of the junction unmatched.

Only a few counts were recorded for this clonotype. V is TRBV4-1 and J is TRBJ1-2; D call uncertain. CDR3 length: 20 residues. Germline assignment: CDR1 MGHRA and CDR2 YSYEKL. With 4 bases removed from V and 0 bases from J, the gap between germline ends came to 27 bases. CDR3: CASSPDSYGSMTLANYGYTF. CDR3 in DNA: TGCGCCAGCAGCCCTGATTCTTACGGGAGCATGACATTAGCTAACTATGGCTACACCTTC.

In nucleotides, the CDR3 is TGCAGTGCTAGACTGAACCAAGGGACTGACGTCTACGAGCAGTACTTC. Its translation: CSARLNQGTDVYEQYF. The chain combines TRBV20-1 with TRBJ2-7; D is perhaps TRBD2 (6 bases). V was shortened by 2 bases and J by 3 bases, with 20 bases between the two germline ends. Looked up from germline, CDR1 is DFQATT and CDR2 is SNEGSKA (reference sequence). This CDR3 is built from 16 residues.

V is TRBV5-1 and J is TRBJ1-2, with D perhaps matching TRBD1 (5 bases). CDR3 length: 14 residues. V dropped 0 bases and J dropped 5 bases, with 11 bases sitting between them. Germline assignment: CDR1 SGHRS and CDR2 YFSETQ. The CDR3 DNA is TGCGCCAGCAGCTTGGCCCAGGGAGTGTATGGCTACACCTTC. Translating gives CASSLAQGVYGYTF.

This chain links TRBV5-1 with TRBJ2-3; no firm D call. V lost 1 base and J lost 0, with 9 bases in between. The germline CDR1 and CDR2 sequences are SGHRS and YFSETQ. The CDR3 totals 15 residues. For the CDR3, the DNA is TGCGCCAGCAGCTTGTACGCAGCTAGCACAGATACGCAGTATTTT. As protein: CASSLYAASTDTQYF.

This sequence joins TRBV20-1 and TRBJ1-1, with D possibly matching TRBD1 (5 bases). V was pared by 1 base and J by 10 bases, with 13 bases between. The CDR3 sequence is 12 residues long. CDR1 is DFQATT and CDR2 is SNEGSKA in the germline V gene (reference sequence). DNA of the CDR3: TGCAGTGCTAGAGGTGGGGGGGGTTCAGCTTTCTTT. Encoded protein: CSARGGGGSAFF.

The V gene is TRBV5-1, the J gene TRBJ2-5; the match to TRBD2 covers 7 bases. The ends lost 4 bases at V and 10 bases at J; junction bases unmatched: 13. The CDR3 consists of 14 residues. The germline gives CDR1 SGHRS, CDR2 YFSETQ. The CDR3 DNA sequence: TGCGCCAGCAGCCCGTCAGGGAGGGGCGCGGACCAGTACTTC. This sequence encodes CASSPSGRGADQYF.

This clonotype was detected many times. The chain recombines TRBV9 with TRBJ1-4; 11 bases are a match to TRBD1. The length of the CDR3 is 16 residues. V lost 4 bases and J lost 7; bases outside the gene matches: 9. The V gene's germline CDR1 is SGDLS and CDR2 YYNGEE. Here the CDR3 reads CASSPPRTGGIEKLFF. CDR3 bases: TGTGCCAGCAGCCCCCCCCGGACAGGGGGCATTGAAAAACTGTTTTTT.

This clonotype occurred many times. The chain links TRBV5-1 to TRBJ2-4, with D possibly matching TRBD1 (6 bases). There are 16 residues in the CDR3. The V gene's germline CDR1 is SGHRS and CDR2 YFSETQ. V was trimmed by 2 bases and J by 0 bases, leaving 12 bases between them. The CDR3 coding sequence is TGCGCCAGCAGCTTACAGGGTCCACTAGCCAAAAACATTCAGTACTTC. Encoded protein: CASSLQGPLAKNIQYF.

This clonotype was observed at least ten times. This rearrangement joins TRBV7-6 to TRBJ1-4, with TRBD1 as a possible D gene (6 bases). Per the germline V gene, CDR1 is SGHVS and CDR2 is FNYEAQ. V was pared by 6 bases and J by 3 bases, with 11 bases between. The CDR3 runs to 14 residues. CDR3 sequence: CASRSRTANEKLFF. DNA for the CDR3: TGTGCCAGCAGGTCGAGGACAGCTAATGAAAAACTGTTTTTT.

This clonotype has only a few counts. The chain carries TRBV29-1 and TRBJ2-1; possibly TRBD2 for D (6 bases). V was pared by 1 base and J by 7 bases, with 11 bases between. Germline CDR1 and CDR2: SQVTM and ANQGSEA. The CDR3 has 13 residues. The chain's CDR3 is CSVEVGGWNEQFF. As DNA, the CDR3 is TGCAGCGTTGAAGTTGGAGGGTGGAATGAGCAGTTCTTC.

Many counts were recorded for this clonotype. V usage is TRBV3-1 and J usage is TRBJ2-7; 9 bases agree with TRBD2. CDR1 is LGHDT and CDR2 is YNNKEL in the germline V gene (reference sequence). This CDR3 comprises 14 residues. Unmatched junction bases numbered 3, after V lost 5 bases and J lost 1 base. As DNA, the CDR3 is TGTGCCAGCAGCGTTAGCGGGAGTTCCTACGAGCAGTACTTC. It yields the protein CASSVSGSSYEQYF.

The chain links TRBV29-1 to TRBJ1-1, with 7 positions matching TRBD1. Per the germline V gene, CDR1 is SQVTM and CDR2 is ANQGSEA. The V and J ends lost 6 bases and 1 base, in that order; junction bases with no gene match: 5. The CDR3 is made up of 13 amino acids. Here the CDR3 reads CSVLTGENTEAFF. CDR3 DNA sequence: TGCAGCGTCCTCACAGGGGAGAACACTGAAGCTTTCTTT.

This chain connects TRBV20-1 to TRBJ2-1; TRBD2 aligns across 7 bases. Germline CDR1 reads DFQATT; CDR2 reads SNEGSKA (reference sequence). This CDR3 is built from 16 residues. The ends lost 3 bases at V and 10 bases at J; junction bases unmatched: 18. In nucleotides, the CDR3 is TGCAGTGCTAGTAAGGTAGCGGGCATAAATGCGGCCGAGCAGTTCTTC. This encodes CSASKVAGINAAEQFF.

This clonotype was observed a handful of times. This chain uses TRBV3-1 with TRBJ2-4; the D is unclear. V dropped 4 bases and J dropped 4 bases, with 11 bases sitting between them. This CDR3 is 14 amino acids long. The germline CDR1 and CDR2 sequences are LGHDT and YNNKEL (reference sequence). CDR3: CASSPTGPKNIQYF. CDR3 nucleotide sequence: TGTGCCAGCAGCCCAACCGGGCCGAAAAACATTCAGTACTTC.

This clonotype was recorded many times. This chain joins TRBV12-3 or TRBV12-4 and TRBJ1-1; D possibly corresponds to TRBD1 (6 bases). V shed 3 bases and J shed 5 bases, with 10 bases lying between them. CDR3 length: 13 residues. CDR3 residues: CASSFAGVTEAFF. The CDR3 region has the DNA TGTGCCAGCAGTTTCGCAGGGGTTACTGAAGCTTTCTTT.

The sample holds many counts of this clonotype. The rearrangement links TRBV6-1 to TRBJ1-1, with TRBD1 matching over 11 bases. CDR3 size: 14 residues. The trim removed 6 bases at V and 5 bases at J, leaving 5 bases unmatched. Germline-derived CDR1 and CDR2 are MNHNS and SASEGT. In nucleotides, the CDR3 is TGTGCCAGCAGCACGGACAGGGGGCGAACTGAAGCTTTCTTT. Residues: CASSTDRGRTEAFF.

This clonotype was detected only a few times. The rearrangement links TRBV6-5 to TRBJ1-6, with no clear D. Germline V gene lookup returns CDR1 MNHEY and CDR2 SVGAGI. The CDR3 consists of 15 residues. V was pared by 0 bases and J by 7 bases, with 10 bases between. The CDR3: CASSYSGGTNSPLHF. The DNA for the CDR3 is TGTGCCAGCAGTTACTCTGGCGGAACAAATTCACCCCTCCACTTT.

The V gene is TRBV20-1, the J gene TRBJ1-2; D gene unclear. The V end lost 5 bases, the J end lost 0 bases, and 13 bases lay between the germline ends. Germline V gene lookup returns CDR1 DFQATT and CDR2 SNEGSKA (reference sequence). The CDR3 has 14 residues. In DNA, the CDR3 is TGCAGTGCTCCTCCGAAGGGAGCTAACTATGGCTACACCTTC. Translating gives CSAPPKGANYGYTF.

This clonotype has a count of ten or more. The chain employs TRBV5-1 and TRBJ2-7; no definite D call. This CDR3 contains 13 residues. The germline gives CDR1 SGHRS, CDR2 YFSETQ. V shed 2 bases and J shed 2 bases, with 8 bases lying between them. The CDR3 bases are TGCGCCAGCAGCTTTCCAGGAGCCTACGAGCAGTACTTC. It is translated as CASSFPGAYEQYF.

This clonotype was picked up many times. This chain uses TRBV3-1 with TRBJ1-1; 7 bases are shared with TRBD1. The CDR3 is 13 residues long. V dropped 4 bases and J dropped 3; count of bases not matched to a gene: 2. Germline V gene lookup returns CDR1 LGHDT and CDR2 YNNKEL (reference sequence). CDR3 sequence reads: CASSLQGYTEAFF. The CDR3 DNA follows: TGTGCCAGCAGCCTACAGGGGTACACTGAAGCTTTCTTT.

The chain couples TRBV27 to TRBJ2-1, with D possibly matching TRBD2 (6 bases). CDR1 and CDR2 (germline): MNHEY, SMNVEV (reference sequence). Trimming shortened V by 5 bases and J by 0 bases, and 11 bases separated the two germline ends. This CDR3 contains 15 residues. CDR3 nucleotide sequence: TGTGCCAGCAGTCCGACTAGATCCTCCTACAATGAGCAGTTCTTC. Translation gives CASSPTRSSYNEQFF.

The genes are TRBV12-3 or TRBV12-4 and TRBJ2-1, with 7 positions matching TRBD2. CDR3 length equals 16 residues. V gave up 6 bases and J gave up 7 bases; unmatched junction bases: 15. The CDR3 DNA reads TGTGCCAGCAGCAACGGACTAGGTGGGGCTTCGAATGAGCAGTTCTTC. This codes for CASSNGLGGASNEQFF.